The 28 T cell receptor beta chains below all came from one sample that was sequenced in a study of identical twins. TCRdb re-called the 5' RACE reads with MiXCR, one entry per CDR3 protein. Of 300,000 to 400,000 distinct CDR3 sequences listed, about 12% were seen once; the top ten hold 7.2%. The same specimen was also included in a second study, on yellow fever vaccine responses in identical twins.

Sequenced sample: CD8+ T cells sorted from blood. The receptors were gathered from a woman under 30 in good health.

This chain links TRBV18 with TRBJ1-4, with TRBD1 matching over 8 bases. After removal of 0 bases from V and 4 bases from J, the junction contained 1 base not matched to a gene. Per germline, CDR1 KGHSH and CDR2 LQKENI. This CDR3 is 15 amino acids long. This chain's CDR3 is CASSPPTGDNEKLFF. The CDR3 DNA reads TGTGCCAGCTCACCACCGACAGGGGATAATGAAAAACTGTTTTTT.

The sample holds a few counts of this clonotype. This chain joins TRBV2 and TRBJ2-7; D possibly matches TRBD1 or TRBD2 (5 bases each). The germline gives CDR1 SNHLY, CDR2 FYNNEI. The V end was cut by 4 bases, the J end by 12 bases, with 10 bases between. The CDR3 runs to 10 residues. CDR3 amino acids: CASSGDRTYF. CDR3 bases: TGTGCCAGCAGTGGGGACCGGACGTACTTC.

This clonotype was counted many times. The V gene is TRBV27, the J gene TRBJ1-1; D might be TRBD1 (6 bases). Germline CDR1 MNHEY, CDR2 SMNVEV (reference sequence). Deletions cut 5 bases from V and 6 bases from J, with 16 bases between. The CDR3 is 14 amino acids. This chain's CDR3 is CASSRGDTRAEAFF. Written as DNA, the CDR3 is TGTGCCAGCAGTAGGGGGGACACTAGGGCTGAAGCTTTCTTT.

The chain recombines TRBV11-2 with TRBJ2-2, with TRBD2 identical over 7 bases. The CDR3 loop spans 17 amino acids. Germline trimming cut 1 base from V and 1 base from J; bases unmatched to any gene: 6. Germline V gene lookup returns CDR1 SGHAT and CDR2 FQNNGV. This CDR3 is CASSLVFGGGNTGELFF. In DNA, the CDR3 is TGTGCCAGCAGCTTAGTTTTCGGCGGGGGGAACACCGGGGAGCTGTTTTTT. Combining the CDR3 with reference TRBV11-2 and TRBJ2-2 gives the whole variable domain EAGVAQSPRYKIIEKRQSVAFWCNPISGHATLYWYQQILGQGPKLLIQFQNNGVVDDSQLPKDRFSAERLKGVDSTLKIQPAKLEDSAVYLCASSLVFGGGNTGELFFGEGSRLTVL.

Concerning this clonotype itself: This may come from a read error, since a much larger clone is one base off. The rearrangement uses TRBV9 and TRBJ2-7; 7 positions match TRBD1. The V gene's germline CDR1 is SGDLS and CDR2 YYNGEE. The CDR3 runs to 16 residues. With V trimmed by 4 bases and J by 3 bases, 13 bases remained unmatched. The CDR3 here is CASSTTQTGKGYEQYF. CDR3 bases: TGTGCCAGCAGCACTACCCAGACAGGGAAGGGCTACGAGCAGTACTTC.

The chain carries TRBV10-3 and TRBJ2-1, with 9 nucleotides matching TRBD1. Germline trimming cut 10 bases from V and 2 bases from J; bases unmatched to any gene: 6. CDR1 is ENHRY and CDR2 is SYGVKD in the germline V gene. The CDR3 loop spans 14 amino acids. The CDR3 region has the DNA TGTGCCACCTGGACAGGGGAAACCTACAATGAGCAGTTCTTC. Amino acid sequence: CATWTGETYNEQFF.

This clonotype was counted ten times or more. J is TRBJ2-3 and V is TRBV12-3 or TRBV12-4, with D perhaps TRBD1 (5 bases). The CDR3 extends over 15 amino acids. V lost 5 bases to trimming and J lost 0 bases, with 12 bases between them. The CDR3 sequence is CASSQQQASTDTQYF. CDR3 sequence (DNA): TGTGCCAGCAGTCAACAACAGGCTAGCACAGATACGCAGTATTTT.

The chain couples TRBV25-1 to TRBJ1-1; D is unclear. Trimming shortened V by 8 bases and J by 6 bases, and 10 bases separated the two germline ends. The CDR3 consists of 11 residues. Germline V lookup: CDR1 MGHDK, CDR2 SYGVNS. Here the CDR3 reads CASGSGAEAFF. The CDR3 DNA reads TGTGCCAGCGGCTCGGGCGCTGAAGCTTTCTTT.

This chain links TRBV24-1 with TRBJ2-3; unclear D gene. Germline CDR1 is KGHDR and CDR2 is SFDVKD. CDR3 length: 14 amino acids. V lost 4 bases and J lost 0, with 7 bases in between. CDR3 coding DNA: TGTGCCACCAGTGACGTAGGGAGCACAGATACGCAGTATTTT. Amino acids: CATSDVGSTDTQYF.

V usage is TRBV3-1 and J usage is TRBJ2-5; D is ambiguous. The germline gives CDR1 LGHDT, CDR2 YNNKEL (reference sequence). The CDR3 is 16 amino acids. Trimming pared 0 bases from V and 2 bases from J, leaving 13 bases between. CDR3 bases: TGTGCCAGCAGCCAAGAAGGAAGTAGAATTCAAGAGACCCAGTACTTC. Its protein is CASSQEGSRIQETQYF.

This clonotype was recorded at least ten times. The CDR3 bases are TGCGCCAGCAGCCAAGTTCAGGGGCGGAACGAGCAGTACTTC. It yields the protein CASSQVQGRNEQYF. This chain connects TRBV4-1 to TRBJ2-7, with TRBD1 as a possible D gene (6 bases). This CDR3 has 14 residues. Between the trimmed V and J ends, which lost 1 base and 5 bases, there was a span of 12 bases. Germline V gene lookup returns CDR1 MGHRA and CDR2 YSYEKL.

In this sample, this clonotype turned up a few times. V gene TRBV4-1 combines with J gene TRBJ2-7, with TRBD1 matching 8 bases. The CDR3 spans 16 residues. Per the germline V gene, CDR1 is MGHRA and CDR2 is YSYEKL. V lost 1 base to trimming and J lost 6 bases; unmatched junction nucleotides: 11. The CDR3 protein is CASSQVSQGASLEQYF. For the CDR3, the DNA is TGCGCCAGCAGCCAAGTTAGCCAGGGGGCATCACTCGAGCAGTACTTC.

This clonotype appeared many times. This chain uses TRBV20-1 with TRBJ2-1, with a possible D match to TRBD1 (6 bases). The CDR3 is made up of 15 amino acids. CDR1 and CDR2 (germline): DFQATT, SNEGSKA (reference sequence). V dropped 6 bases and J dropped 5 bases, with 20 bases sitting between them. The CDR3 loop reads CSASAYGQPNNEQFF. The CDR3 DNA reads as TGCAGTGCCTCGGCCTACGGACAGCCGAACAATGAGCAGTTCTTC.

This clonotype was found many times. The chain has TRBV7-9 and TRBJ2-7; 7 bases align to TRBD1. CDR3 length: 12 residues. The V segment lost 5 bases and the J segment 2 bases; nucleotides outside the gene matches: 0. Germline assignment: CDR1 SEHNR and CDR2 FQNEAQ (reference sequence). Written as DNA, the CDR3 is TGTGCCAGCAGCGGGACAGCCTACGAGCAGTACTTC. Residues: CASSGTAYEQYF.

In this sample, this clonotype turned up a few times. The genes are TRBV10-3 and TRBJ2-3; TRBD2 matches 11 bases. CDR3 size: 16 residues. Germline values: CDR1 ENHRY, CDR2 SYGVKD. With V trimmed by 6 bases and J by 2 bases, 7 bases remained unmatched. The CDR3 loop reads CAISAASGRNTDTQYF. CDR3 sequence (DNA): TGTGCCATCAGCGCCGCTAGCGGGAGGAACACAGATACGCAGTATTTT.

V usage is TRBV6-4 and J usage is TRBJ2-2; the match to TRBD1 covers 7 bases. The CDR3 has 16 residues. Looked up from germline, CDR1 is MRHNA and CDR2 is SNTAGT. Trimming at V came to 5 bases and at J to 7 bases, leaving 13 bases not matched to a gene. The chain's CDR3 is CASSQSGTEGGGELFF. The CDR3 nucleotides read TGTGCCAGCAGTCAATCCGGGACAGAAGGTGGCGGGGAGCTGTTTTTT.

This clonotype has only a few counts. The chain employs TRBV7-3 and TRBJ2-1, with TRBD2 matching over 7 bases. CDR1 SGHTA and CDR2 FQGTGA come from the germline V gene. V shed 2 bases, J shed 5 bases, and the junction held 6 bases outside the gene matches. This CDR3 contains 15 residues. The CDR3 sequence is CASSLGSGSDNEQFF. CDR3 in DNA: TGTGCCAGCAGCTTAGGTAGCGGGTCAGACAATGAGCAGTTCTTC.

This clonotype was seen a handful of times. This chain links TRBV29-1 with TRBJ2-7; TRBD1 agrees at 7 bases. This CDR3 is built from 16 residues. Germline V gives CDR1 SQVTM, CDR2 ANQGSEA. V shed 1 base and J 3 bases; nucleotides not matched to a gene: 12. The CDR3 spells CSVEAGLTGTYYEQYF. In DNA form, the CDR3 reads TGCAGCGTTGAAGCAGGCCTGACAGGGACCTACTACGAGCAGTACTTC.

This clonotype was seen a handful of times. The chain employs TRBV27 and TRBJ2-5; 8 nucleotides agree with TRBD2. The CDR3 contains 21 residues. The germline V gene encodes CDR1 MNHEY and CDR2 SMNVEV (reference sequence). V shed 0 bases and J 4 bases; nucleotides not matched to a gene: 22. CDR3 in amino acids: CASSLSRGEKGQYQVGETQYF. In DNA, the CDR3 is TGTGCCAGCAGTTTATCGCGGGGGGAGAAAGGACAGTACCAGGTTGGAGAGACCCAGTACTTC.

This clonotype was observed a single time. This chain connects TRBV20-1 to TRBJ2-3, with a possible D match to TRBD2 (6 bases). Germline V CDR1 and CDR2: DFQATT, SNEGSKA (reference sequence). The CDR3 length is 15 residues. V was clipped by 6 bases and J by 4 bases, with 20 bases between them. The CDR3 reads CSARRLEVFPDTQYF. Here the CDR3 DNA reads TGCAGTGCGAGAAGACTAGAAGTCTTTCCAGATACGCAGTATTTT.

The V and J genes are TRBV3-1 and TRBJ2-1, with 10 nucleotides matching TRBD2. This CDR3 has 18 residues. Germline V gene lookup returns CDR1 LGHDT and CDR2 YNNKEL (reference sequence). V lost 1 base and J lost 0; bases outside the gene matches: 6. CDR3 DNA sequence: TGTGCCAGCAGCCAAGGAGTAGCGGGGGGTTTCTCCTACAATGAGCAGTTCTTC. It codes for CASSQGVAGGFSYNEQFF.

This clonotype was counted a few times. CDR3 sequence: CASSFGGPKSYTF. The CDR3 DNA is TGTGCCAGCAGCTTCGGGGGGCCGAAGAGCTACACCTTC. The genes are TRBV13 and TRBJ1-2, with a possible D match to TRBD1 (6 bases). The CDR3 sequence is 13 residues long. Germline values: CDR1 PRHDT, CDR2 FYEKMQ (reference sequence). With 3 bases removed from V and 9 bases from J, the gap between germline ends came to 14 bases.

V gene TRBV12-3 or TRBV12-4 combines with J gene TRBJ1-1, with 7 bases identical to TRBD1. The CDR3 runs to 14 residues. The trim removed 2 bases at V and 10 bases at J, leaving 10 bases unmatched. CDR3 amino acids: CASSLSLRGHPAFF. CDR3 DNA sequence: TGTGCCAGCAGTTTAAGTTTAAGGGGGCACCCAGCTTTCTTT.

In this sample, this clonotype turned up a few times. This chain connects TRBV5-1 to TRBJ1-2; perhaps TRBD1 as D (6 bases). CDR3 length: 16 residues. The V gene lost 1 base and the J gene lost 6 bases, with 19 bases spanning the gap. CDR1 is SGHRS, CDR2 YFSETQ, per germline. The CDR3 sequence is CASSLLKDRPKDGYTF. Here the CDR3 DNA reads TGCGCCAGCAGCTTGCTAAAGGACAGACCTAAGGATGGCTACACCTTC.

The V and J genes are TRBV5-6 and TRBJ2-2, with TRBD1 matching over 9 bases. The V and J ends lost 4 bases and 3 bases, in that order; junction bases with no gene match: 7. The CDR3 runs 16 residues. The germline V gene encodes CDR1 SGHDT and CDR2 YYEEEE. The CDR3 DNA is TGTGCCAGCAGCCCTTCAGACAGGGGGGACACCGGGGAGCTGTTTTTT. Translating it yields CASSPSDRGDTGELFF.

This clonotype has a count of ten or more. The CDR3 reads CASSSGQQETQYF. CDR3 DNA: TGCGCCAGCAGCTCGGGACAGCAAGAGACCCAGTACTTC. The chain combines TRBV5-1 with TRBJ2-5, with 7 bases identical to TRBD1. Unmatched junction bases numbered 1, after V lost 3 bases and J lost 2 bases. CDR3 length: 13 amino acids. The germline V gene encodes CDR1 SGHRS and CDR2 YFSETQ.

This clonotype has just a few counts. This chain links TRBV28 with TRBJ2-5; D is uncertain. V was pared by 3 bases and J by 2 bases, with 13 bases between. The germline V gene encodes CDR1 MDHEN and CDR2 SYDVKM. The CDR3 spans 15 residues. CDR3 in DNA: TGTGCCAGCAGTTTCGACTCCTCAATACAAGAGACCCAGTACTTC. It is translated as CASSFDSSIQETQYF.

In its sample, this clonotype was seen a few times. This rearrangement joins TRBV7-9 to TRBJ2-3; 7 bases are shared with TRBD2. Germline CDR1 reads SEHNR; CDR2 reads FQNEAQ (reference sequence). J lost 1 base, V lost 11 bases, and 18 bases had no gene match. The CDR3 length is 17 residues. CDR3 residues: CALEGRAGVSGTDTQYF. The CDR3 nucleotides are TGTGCCTTGGAAGGCAGGGCGGGAGTCTCCGGCACAGATACGCAGTATTTT.